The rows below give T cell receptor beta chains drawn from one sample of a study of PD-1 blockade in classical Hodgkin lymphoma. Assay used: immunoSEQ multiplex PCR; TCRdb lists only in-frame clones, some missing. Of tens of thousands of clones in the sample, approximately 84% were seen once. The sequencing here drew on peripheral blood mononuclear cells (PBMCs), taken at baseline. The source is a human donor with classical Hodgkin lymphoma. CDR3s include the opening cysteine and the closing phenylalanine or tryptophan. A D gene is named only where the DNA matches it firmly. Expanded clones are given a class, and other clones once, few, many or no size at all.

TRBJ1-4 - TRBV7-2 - TGTGCCAGCAGCGGGGCTTGGGTTAATGAAAAACTGTTTTTT CASSGAWVNEKLFF
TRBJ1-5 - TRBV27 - TGTGCCAGCACGACGAGTCTCAATCAGCCCCAGCATTTT CASTTSLNQPQHF
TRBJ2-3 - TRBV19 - TGTGCCACGATGACAGGCGCTTTCACAGATACGCAGTATTTT CATMTGAFTDTQYF
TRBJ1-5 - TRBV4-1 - TGCGCCAGCAGCCAAGTTTATAGCAATCAGCCCCAGCATTTT CASSQVYSNQPQHF
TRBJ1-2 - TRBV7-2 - TGTGCCAGCAGCGATTACCCGACCAAGGGCTACACCTTC CASSDYPTKGYTF
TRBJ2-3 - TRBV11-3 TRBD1 TGTGCCAGCAGCTTAGAAACAGGGGCCCCAGATACGCAGTATTTT CASSLETGAPDTQYF
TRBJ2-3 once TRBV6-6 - TGTGCCAGCAGACCGGGACAAAGAGCAGATACGCAGTATTTT CASRPGQRADTQYF
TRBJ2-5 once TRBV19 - TGTGCCAGTAGCACAGGGTTTGGAGAGACCCAGTACTTC CASSTGFGETQYF
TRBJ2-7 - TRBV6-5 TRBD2 TGTGCCAGCAGTGTTTCGGGACTAGCCGTTTGGGAGCAGTACTTC CASSVSGLAVWEQYF
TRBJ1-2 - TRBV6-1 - TGTGCCAGCAGTGATGCAGGGAATGGCCTTTATGGCTACACCTTC CASSDAGNGLYGYTF
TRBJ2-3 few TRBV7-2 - TGTGCCAGCAGCCCCCACAGCACAGATACGCAGTATTTT CASSPHSTDTQYF
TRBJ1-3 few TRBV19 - TGTGCCAGTACCTCCGGACGGTACTCTGGAAACACCATATATTTT CASTSGRYSGNTIYF
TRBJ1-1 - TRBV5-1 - TGCGCCAGCAGCCTAAGCACGGGGGCCAGCGTGGGGAACGCTGAAGCTTTCTTT CASSLSTGASVGNAEAFF
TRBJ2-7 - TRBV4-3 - TGCGCCAGCAGCCAAGAATTAGCGCCTTCCTACGAGCAGTACTTC CASSQELAPSYEQYF
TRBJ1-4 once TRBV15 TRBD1 TGTGCCACCAGCGTTAGAACGGGACAGCTAAATGAAAAACTGTTTTTT CATSVRTGQLNEKLFF
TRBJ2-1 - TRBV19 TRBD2 TGTGCCAGTAGTACCCGGACTAGCGGGACTTACAATGAGCAGTTCTTC CASSTRTSGTYNEQFF
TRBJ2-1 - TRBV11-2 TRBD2 TGTGCCAGCAGCCGACCGACTAGCGGGGACTTGGGGAATGAGCAGTTCTTC CASSRPTSGDLGNEQFF
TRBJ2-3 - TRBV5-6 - TGTGCCAGCAGCCTCCACCGGGACTTCCCTAGCACAGATACGCAGTATTTT CASSLHRDFPSTDTQYF
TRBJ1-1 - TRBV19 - TGTGCCAGTAGTATAGAACCGACAGTTTTAATGAACACTGAAGCTTTCTTT CASSIEPTVLMNTEAFF
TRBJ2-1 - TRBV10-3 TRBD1 TGTGCCATCAGTGGGGGACAGGGACTCCTCAATGAGCAGTTCTTC CAISGGQGLLNEQFF
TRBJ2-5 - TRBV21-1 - TGTGCCAGCAGCCCAGGGACGGGTACCCAGTACTTC CASSPGTGTQYF
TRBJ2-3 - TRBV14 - TGTGCCAGCAGCCGTCCCTCAACAGATACGCAGTATTTT CASSRPSTDTQYF
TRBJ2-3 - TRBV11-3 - TGTGCCAGCAGCGATTGGGAGGCAGCCCTAAGTTTAACGGGCACAGATACGCAGTATTTT CASSDWEAALSLTGTDTQYF
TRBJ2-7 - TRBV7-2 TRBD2 TGTGCCAGCAGTTCTCTAGCGGATTCCTACGAGCAGTACTTC CASSSLADSYEQYF
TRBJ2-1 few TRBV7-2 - TGTGCCAGCACCCCGGGGGTCAGCTCCTACAATGAGCAGTTCTTC CASTPGVSSYNEQFF
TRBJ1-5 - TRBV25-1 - TGTGCCAGCAGGAGAAGTCAGCCCCAGCATTTT CASRRSQPQHF
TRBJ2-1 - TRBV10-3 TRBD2 TGTGCCACCAAGGGACTAGCGAACGACAATGAGCAGTTCTTC CATKGLANDNEQFF
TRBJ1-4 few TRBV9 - TGTGCCAGCAGCGGAGGGACGGCCCTGTCTAATGAAAAACTGTTTTTT CASSGGTALSNEKLFF
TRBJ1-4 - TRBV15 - TGTGCCACCAGCAGAGGACTCTGGAGGGAGGGTGAAAAACTGTTTTTT CATSRGLWREGEKLFF
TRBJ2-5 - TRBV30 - TGTGCCTGGAATAGGGGCCTCCAAGAGACCCAGTACTTC CAWNRGLQETQYF
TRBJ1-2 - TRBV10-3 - TGTGCCATCCGGACAGTCTATGGCTACACCTTC CAIRTVYGYTF
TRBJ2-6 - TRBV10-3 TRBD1 TGTGCCATCAGTGAAAAGGGACAGGGGGCCCTCTCTGGGGCCAACGTCCTGACTTTC CAISEKGQGALSGANVLTF
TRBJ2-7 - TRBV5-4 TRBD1 TGTGCCAGCAGTATTTCCGGGACAGGGCACGGATACGAGCAGTACTTC CASSISGTGHGYEQYF
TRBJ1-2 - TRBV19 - TGTGCCAGTAGTGCCCAGGGTCTCCTAAACTATGGCTACACCTTC CASSAQGLLNYGYTF
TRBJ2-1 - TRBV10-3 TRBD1 TGTGCCATCAGTGACGACAGGGAAGGGGCCTACAATGAGCAGTTCTTC CAISDDREGAYNEQFF
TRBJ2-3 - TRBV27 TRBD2 TGTGCCAGCAGCTGGACTAGCGGCCCAGATACGCAGTATTTT CASSWTSGPDTQYF
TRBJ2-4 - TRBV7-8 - TGTGCCAGCAGCTTAGCGTCGGGGGGCGTCGGCTCCAAAAACATTCAGTACTTC CASSLASGGVGSKNIQYF
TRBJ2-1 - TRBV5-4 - TGTGCCAGCAGCCTAGAAAAGAACAATGAGCAGTTCTTC CASSLEKNNEQFF
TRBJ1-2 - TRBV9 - TGTGCCAGCTCTTCCAATACCTATGGCTACACCTTC CASSSNTYGYTF
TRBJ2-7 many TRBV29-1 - TGCAGCGTTGGGGGGGAGTCCTACGAGCAGTACTTC CSVGGESYEQYF